This T cell receptor (beta chain) was identified in a study of a mutant IDH1 vaccine in newly diagnosed glioma. Study-wide background: The vaccination schedule gave patients eight doses in weeks 1, 3, 5, 7, 11, 15, 19 and 23. Vaccination started 4-6 weeks after radiotherapy alone, or with temozolomide cycles. Radiotherapy, temozolomide, or both had been given previously, and both were given to most. Study-wide findings and caveats: The occurrence of vaccine-induced immune responses was seen in roughly 93% of patients.

This table comes from immunoSEQ multiplex PCR, and its TCRdb copy is limited to in-frame clones, with some not included. Of tens of thousands of clones in the sample, over 70% are singletons; the top ten hold 13%. Notes on this clone: Its antigen is undetermined.

Time point meaning: week 23, last vaccination. With topical imiquimod, each dose of the vaccine consisted of 300 ug of mutant IDH1 20-mer peptide. CDR1 is SGHNT and CDR2 is YYREEE in the germline V gene (reference sequence). J lost 5 bases, V lost 4 bases, and 6 bases had no gene match. CDR3 length: 14 residues. The sequenced sample was PBMCs, obtained from a glioma patient whose treatment included an IDH1 peptide vaccine. The TCR comes from a man aged 18 to 29 with glioma. The rearrangement uses TRBV5-4 and TRBJ1-1; 9 bases fit TRBD1. CDR3 residues: CASSPTGGRTEAFF. The CDR3 DNA reads as TGTGCCAGCAGCCCGACAGGGGGAAGAACTGAAGCTTTCTTT.